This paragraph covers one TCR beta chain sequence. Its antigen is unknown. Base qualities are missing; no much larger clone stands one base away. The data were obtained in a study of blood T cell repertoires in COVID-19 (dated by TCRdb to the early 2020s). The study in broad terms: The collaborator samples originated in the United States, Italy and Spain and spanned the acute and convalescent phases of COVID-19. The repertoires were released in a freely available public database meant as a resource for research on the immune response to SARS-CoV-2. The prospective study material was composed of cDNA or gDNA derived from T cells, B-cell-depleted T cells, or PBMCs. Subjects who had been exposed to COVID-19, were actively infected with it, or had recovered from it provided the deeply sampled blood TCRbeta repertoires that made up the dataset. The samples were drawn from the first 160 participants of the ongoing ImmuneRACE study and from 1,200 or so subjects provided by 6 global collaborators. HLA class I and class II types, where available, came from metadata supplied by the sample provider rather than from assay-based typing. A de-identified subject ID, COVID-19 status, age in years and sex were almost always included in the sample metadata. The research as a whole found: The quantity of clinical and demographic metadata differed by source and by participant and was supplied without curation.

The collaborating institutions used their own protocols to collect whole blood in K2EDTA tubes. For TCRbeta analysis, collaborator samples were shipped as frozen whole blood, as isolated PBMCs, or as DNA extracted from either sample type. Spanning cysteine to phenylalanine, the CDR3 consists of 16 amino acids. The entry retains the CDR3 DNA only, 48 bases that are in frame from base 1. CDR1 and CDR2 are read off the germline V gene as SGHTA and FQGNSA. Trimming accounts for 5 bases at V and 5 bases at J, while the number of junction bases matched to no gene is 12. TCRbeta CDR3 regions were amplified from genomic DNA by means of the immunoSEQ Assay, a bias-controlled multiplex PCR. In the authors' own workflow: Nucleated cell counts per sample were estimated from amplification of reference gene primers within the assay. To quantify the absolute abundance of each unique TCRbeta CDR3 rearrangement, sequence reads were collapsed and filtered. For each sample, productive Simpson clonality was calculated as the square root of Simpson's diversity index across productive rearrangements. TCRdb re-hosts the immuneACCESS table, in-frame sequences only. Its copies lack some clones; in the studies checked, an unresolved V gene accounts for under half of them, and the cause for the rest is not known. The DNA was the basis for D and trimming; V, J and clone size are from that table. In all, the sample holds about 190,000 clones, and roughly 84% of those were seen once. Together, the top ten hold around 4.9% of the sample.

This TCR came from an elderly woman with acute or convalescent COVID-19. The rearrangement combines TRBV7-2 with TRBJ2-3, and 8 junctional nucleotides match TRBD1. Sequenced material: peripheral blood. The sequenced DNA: TGTGCCAGCAGCCTACAGGGGGGCGAGGGAGGAGATACGCAGTATTTT. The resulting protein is CASSLQGGEGGDTQYF.